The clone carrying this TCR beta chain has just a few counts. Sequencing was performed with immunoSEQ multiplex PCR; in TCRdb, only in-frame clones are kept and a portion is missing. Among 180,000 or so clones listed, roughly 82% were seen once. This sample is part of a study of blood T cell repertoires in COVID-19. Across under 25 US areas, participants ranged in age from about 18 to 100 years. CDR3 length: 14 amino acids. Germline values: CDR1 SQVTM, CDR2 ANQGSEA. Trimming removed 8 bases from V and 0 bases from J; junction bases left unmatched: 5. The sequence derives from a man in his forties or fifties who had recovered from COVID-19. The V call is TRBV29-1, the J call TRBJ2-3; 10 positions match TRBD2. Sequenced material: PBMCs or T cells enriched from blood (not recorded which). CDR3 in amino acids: CSIRTSGSTDTQYF. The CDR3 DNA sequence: TGCAGCATCAGGACTAGCGGCAGCACAGATACGCAGTATTTT.